These 10 T cell receptor beta chains were sequenced from one sample in a study of blood T cells in healthy people across ages (dated by TCRdb to between 2014 and 2016). Library prep was done by 5' RACE. The listed sequencing device is Illumina HiSeq 2500. The second PCR ran for roughly 7 to 11 cycles and used a J-beta primer mix along with a sample-barcoded 5' primer. TCRdb reprocessed the public reads (quality trimming at Q25 with fastp, clone calling with MiXCR) and kept in-frame beta chains. Entries are consolidated by CDR3 protein sequence, retaining the most common genes and DNA. For this sample there are about 1.4 million distinct CDR3 sequences; roughly 60% appear just once. 6.5% to 8% of the sample rests with the top ten. The material sequenced was blood. These receptors came from a man between 18 and 35 years old in good health.

This clonotype has just a few counts. The chain recombines TRBV29-1 with TRBJ1-2; 12 bases align to TRBD1. The J segment lost 3 bases and the V segment lost 6 bases, leaving 8 bases of the junction unmatched. The CDR3 covers 15 residues. Germline CDR1 SQVTM, CDR2 ANQGSEA. The CDR3 sequence is CSVPGTGGSDYGYTF. CDR3 bases: TGCAGCGTACCAGGGACAGGGGGCTCGGACTATGGCTACACCTTC.

This chain's CDR3 is CASIRDTVSYEQYF. The CDR3 region has the DNA TGTGCCAGCATCCGGGACACGGTCTCCTACGAGCAGTACTTC. This chain uses TRBV28 with TRBJ2-7, with D possibly TRBD1 on 6 matching bases. This CDR3 is built from 14 residues. The germline V and J ends were trimmed by 7 bases and 0 bases, with 13 bases remaining between them. CDR1 MDHEN and CDR2 SYDVKM come from the germline V gene.

The rearrangement links TRBV28 to TRBJ2-1; D might be TRBD2 (5 bases). The J call may be faulty, since TRBJ2-7 better matches the DNA end. Germline V CDR1 and CDR2: MDHEN, SYDVKM. The CDR3 covers 14 residues. The CDR3 nucleotides are TGTGCCAGCAGTTTATGGCCGGGGTTGGTCGAGCAGTACTTC. This translates into CASSLWPGLVEQYF.

This chain links TRBV20-1 with TRBJ2-5; unclear D gene. The DNA end favors TRBJ2-7, so the J call may be wrong. CDR1 is DFQATT and CDR2 is SNEGSKA in the germline V gene (reference sequence). The CDR3 covers 13 residues. The CDR3 protein is CSARYWLINEQYF. The CDR3 nucleotides read TGCAGTGCTAGATATTGGCTTATCAACGAGCAGTACTTC.

The chain couples TRBV2 to TRBJ2-1; D call uncertain. The V end lost 6 bases, the J end lost 12 bases, and 15 bases lay between the germline ends. The CDR3 consists of 12 residues. Germline V gene data show CDR1 as SNHLY and CDR2 as FYNNEI. CDR3 residues: CASRRNYGGQFF. CDR3 DNA: TGTGCCAGCAGGAGAAACTACGGTGGGCAGTTCTTC. Looking up the rest from reference TRBV2 and TRBJ2-1 gives the full variable domain: EPEVTQTPSHQVTQMGQEVILRCVPISNHLYFYWYRQILGQKVEFLVSFYNNEISEKSEIFDDQFSVERPDGSNFTLKIRSTKLEDSAMYFCASRRNYGGQFFGPGTRLTVL.

J is TRBJ2-1 and V is TRBV6-5; 7 nucleotides agree with TRBD1. This CDR3 region has 16 residues. Trimming removed 4 bases from V and 4 bases from J; junction bases left unmatched: 10. Looked up from germline, CDR1 is MNHEY and CDR2 is SVGAGI. CDR3 in DNA: TGTGCCAGCAGTTTCTCAGGGGGAGCGAATTACAATGAGCAGTTCTTC. Its protein product is CASSFSGGANYNEQFF.

The chain joins TRBV20-1 to TRBJ2-3, with D maybe TRBD2 (6 bases). The CDR3 is 16 residues long. The V gene's germline CDR1 is DFQATT and CDR2 SNEGSKA (reference sequence). V shed 3 bases and J shed 0 bases, with 16 bases lying between them. This chain's CDR3 is CSARTPGGPSTDTQYF. DNA of the CDR3: TGCAGTGCTAGGACACCTGGAGGGCCTAGCACAGATACGCAGTATTTT.

The rearrangement uses TRBV7-2 and TRBJ1-1; D might be TRBD1 (5 bases). With 5 bases removed from V and 1 base from J, the gap between germline ends came to 11 bases. Germline CDR1 is SGHTA and CDR2 is FQGNSA. The CDR3 sequence is 14 residues long. The CDR3 DNA sequence: TGTGCCAGCAGCAACCGACAGAAGAACACTGAAGCTTTCTTT. This encodes CASSNRQKNTEAFF.

This clonotype was seen once. This sequence joins TRBV28 and TRBJ1-5; D remains ambiguous. Germline CDR1 is MDHEN and CDR2 is SYDVKM. This CDR3 region has 15 residues. V lost 6 bases and J 6 bases, leaving 18 bases between the germline ends. CDR3 sequence reads: CASSFTWAVSQPQHF. The CDR3, as DNA: TGTGCCAGCAGCTTCACCTGGGCAGTCAGTCAGCCCCAGCATTTT. The full variable domain, its missing parts supplied by reference TRBV28 and TRBJ1-5, is DVKVTQSSRYLVKRTGEKVFLECVQDMDHENMFWYRQDPGLGLRLIYFSYDVKMKEKGDIPEGYSVSREKKERFSLILESASTNQTSMYLCASSFTWAVSQPQHFGDGTRLSIL.

V gene TRBV27 combines with J gene TRBJ2-1; D is ambiguous. Trimming stripped 2 bases from V and 7 bases from J, with 12 bases between. This CDR3 is built from 14 residues. The germline CDR1 and CDR2 sequences are MNHEY and SMNVEV (reference sequence). The CDR3 protein is CASSLDLMPNEQFF. As DNA, the CDR3 is TGTGCCAGCAGTTTAGACCTAATGCCTAATGAGCAGTTCTTC.